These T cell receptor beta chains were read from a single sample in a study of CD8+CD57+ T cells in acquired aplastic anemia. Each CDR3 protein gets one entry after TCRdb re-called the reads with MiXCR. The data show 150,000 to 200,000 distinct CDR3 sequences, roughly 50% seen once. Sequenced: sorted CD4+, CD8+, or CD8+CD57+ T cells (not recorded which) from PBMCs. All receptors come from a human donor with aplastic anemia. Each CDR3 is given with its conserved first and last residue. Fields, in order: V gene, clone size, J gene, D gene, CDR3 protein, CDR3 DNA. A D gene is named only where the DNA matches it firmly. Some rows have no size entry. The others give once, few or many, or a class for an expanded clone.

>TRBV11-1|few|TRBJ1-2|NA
CASSSTTGALIVGYTF
TGTGCCAGCAGCTCCACCACGGGGGCCCTTATTGTTGGCTACACCTTC
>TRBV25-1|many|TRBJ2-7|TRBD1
CACSGSRDRETVEQYF
TGTGCCTGCAGTGGGTCCCGGGACAGGGAGACGGTGGAGCAGTACTTC
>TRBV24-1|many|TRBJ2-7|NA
CATSGATSSYEQYF
TGTGCCACCAGTGGCGCGACTTCATCCTACGAGCAGTACTTC
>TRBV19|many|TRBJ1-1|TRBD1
CASSTHRDREIEAFF
TGTGCCAGTAGTACCCACCGGGACAGGGAGATTGAAGCTTTCTTT
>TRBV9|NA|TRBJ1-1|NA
CASSVFGGPDTEAFF
TGTGCCAGCAGCGTATTTGGGGGCCCGGACACTGAAGCTTTCTTT
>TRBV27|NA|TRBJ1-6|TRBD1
CASSSVTGSNSPLHF
TGTGCCAGCAGTTCCGTGACAGGGTCGAATTCACCCCTCCACTTT
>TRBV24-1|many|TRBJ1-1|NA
CATSFRREAFF
TGTGCCACCAGTTTTCGACGTGAAGCTTTCTTT
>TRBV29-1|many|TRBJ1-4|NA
CSAGWQGGEKLFF
TGCAGCGCGGGGTGGCAGGGAGGGGAAAAACTGTTTTTT
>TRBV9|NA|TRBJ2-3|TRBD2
CASTRGLGGTDTQYF
TGTGCCAGCACGCGGGGGTTGGGGGGCACAGATACGCAGTATTTT
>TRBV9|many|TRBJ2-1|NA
CASSQPFGNEQFF
TGTGCCAGCAGCCAACCTTTCGGGAATGAGCAGTTCTTC
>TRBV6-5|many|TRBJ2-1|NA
CASSYGDEQFF
TGTGCCAGCAGTTATGGGGATGAGCAGTTCTTC
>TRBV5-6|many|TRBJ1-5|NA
CASSLGGDQPQHF
TGTGCCAGCAGTTTGGGAGGAGATCAGCCCCAGCATTTT
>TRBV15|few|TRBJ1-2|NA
CATSRGGGAPNYGYTF
TGTGCCACCAGCAGAGGGGGAGGGGCCCCCAACTATGGCTACACCTTC
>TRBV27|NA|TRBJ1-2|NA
CASSSNRWGVWTANGYTF
TGTGCCAGCAGTTCAAACCGTTGGGGGGTATGGACGGCAAATGGCTACACCTTC
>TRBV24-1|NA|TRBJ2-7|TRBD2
CATSDSSGYEQYF
TGTGCCACCAGTGATTCTAGCGGGTACGAGCAGTACTTC
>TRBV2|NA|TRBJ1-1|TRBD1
CASSGQDGNTEAFF
TGTGCCAGCAGCGGACAGGACGGGAACACTGAAGCTTTCTTT
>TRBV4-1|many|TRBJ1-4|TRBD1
CASSWTGDNEKLFF
TGCGCCAGCAGCTGGACAGGGGATAATGAAAAACTGTTTTTT
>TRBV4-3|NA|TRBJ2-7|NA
CASGQGLYEQYF
TGCGCCAGCGGCCAAGGCCTTTACGAGCAGTACTTC
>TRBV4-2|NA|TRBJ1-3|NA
CASSHLGVDFGNTIYF
TGTGCCAGCAGCCACCTGGGGGTTGATTTCGGAAACACCATATATTTT
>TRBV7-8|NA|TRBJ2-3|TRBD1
CASSAWAGRDRDSADTQYF
TGTGCCAGCAGCGCCTGGGCCGGTAGGGACAGGGATAGCGCAGATACGCAGTATTTT
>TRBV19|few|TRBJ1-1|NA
CASSLVLNTEAFF
TGTGCCAGTAGTCTCGTTCTAAACACTGAAGCTTTCTTT
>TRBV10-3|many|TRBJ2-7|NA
CAISESVTLSPEQYF
TGTGCCATCAGTGAGTCGGTAACACTGTCCCCCGAGCAGTACTTC
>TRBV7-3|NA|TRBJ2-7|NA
CASSPGTANYEQYF
TGTGCCAGCAGCCCCGGGACGGCGAACTACGAGCAGTACTTC
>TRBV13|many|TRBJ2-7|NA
CASSNTGQSDYEQYF
TGTGCCAGCAGCAATACCGGACAAAGTGACTACGAGCAGTACTTC
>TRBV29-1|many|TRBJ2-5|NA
CSVEVGTRGKTQYF
TGCAGCGTTGAGGTCGGCACCAGGGGCAAGACCCAGTACTTC
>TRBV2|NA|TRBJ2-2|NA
CASSAERAGELFF
TGTGCCAGCAGCGCCGAACGCGCCGGGGAGCTGTTTTTT
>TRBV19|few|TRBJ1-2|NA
CASTGTGQTNYGYTF
TGTGCCAGTACGGGGACGGGGCAGACTAACTATGGCTACACCTTC
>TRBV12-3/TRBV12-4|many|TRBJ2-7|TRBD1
CASSLGTGLYEQYF
TGTGCCAGCAGTTTGGGGACAGGGTTGTACGAGCAGTACTTC
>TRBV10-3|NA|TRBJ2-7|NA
CAISEPTGHSYEQYF
TGTGCCATCAGTGAGCCTACGGGGCACTCCTACGAGCAGTACTTC
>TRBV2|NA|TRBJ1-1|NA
CASSELRVHTEAFF
TGTGCCAGCAGTGAGCTCAGGGTACACACTGAAGCTTTCTTT
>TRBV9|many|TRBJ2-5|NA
CASSVQQGYKETQYF
TGTGCCAGCAGCGTTCAACAGGGTTACAAAGAGACCCAGTACTTC
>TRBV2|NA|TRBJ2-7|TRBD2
CAGGLANEQYF
TGTGCCGGGGGACTAGCCAACGAGCAGTACTTC